These 6 T cell receptor beta chains came from one sample sequenced in a study of blood T cell repertoires in COVID-19. The table came from immunoSEQ multiplex PCR; TCRdb's copy has only in-frame clones and leaves some out. Among 55,000 to 75,000 clones listed, around four fifths were seen once. Material: peripheral blood. The receptors shown here come from a man aged 55 to 69 with acute or convalescent COVID-19.

Here the CDR3 DNA reads TGTGCCAGCAGTTTATCGCAGCGGAACACTGAAGCTTTCTTT. Its protein product is CASSLSQRNTEAFF. The chain is built from TRBV27 and TRBJ1-1; D is undetermined. V was pared by 0 bases and J by 1 base, with 6 bases between. The CDR3 is 14 amino acids. Looked up from germline, CDR1 is MNHEY and CDR2 is SMNVEV (reference sequence).

The V and J genes are TRBV6-4 and TRBJ2-7; possible D gene TRBD1, 6 bases. Germline CDR1 and CDR2: MRHNA and SNTAGT. Trimming took off 4 bases at V and 1 base at J, with 11 bases between the two ends. The length of the CDR3 is 14 residues. The CDR3 nucleotides are TGTGCCAGCAGTGGACAGGATTCTTCCTACGAGCAGTACGTC. It encodes CASSGQDSSYEQYV.

The chain has TRBV10-2 and TRBJ2-3, with D possibly matching TRBD1 (5 bases). V dropped 6 bases and J dropped 4 bases, with 8 bases sitting between them. There are 12 residues in the CDR3. Germline V lookup: CDR1 WSHSY, CDR2 SAAADI. For the CDR3, the DNA is TGCGCCAGCAGCCAGGGCCCAGATACGCAGTATTTT. It codes for CASSQGPDTQYF.

This clone was observed once. V usage is TRBV5-1 and J usage is TRBJ2-2, with D perhaps matching TRBD1 (5 bases). V lost 2 bases and J lost 3, with 8 bases in between. CDR3 length: 14 amino acids. Germline V gives CDR1 SGHRS, CDR2 YFSETQ. For the CDR3, the DNA is TGCGCCAGCAGCTTCGACAGTTACACCGGGGAGCTGTTTTTT. Protein product: CASSFDSYTGELFF.

This chain connects TRBV6-2 or TRBV6-3 to TRBJ2-7; D is ambiguous. This CDR3 is built from 15 residues. Germline values: CDR1 MNHEY, CDR2 SVGEGT. Between the trimmed V and J ends, which lost 0 bases and 4 bases, there was a span of 13 bases. CDR3 coding DNA: TGTGCCAGCAGTTACTCTGGAGTTTCGCGTTACGAGCAGTACTTC. Translated: CASSYSGVSRYEQYF.

The rearrangement joins TRBV28 to TRBJ2-1; TRBD2 matches 10 bases. The CDR3 is 19 amino acids. Germline assignment: CDR1 MDHEN and CDR2 SYDVKM. With V trimmed by 0 bases and J by 2 bases, 10 bases remained unmatched. CDR3 in amino acids: CASSLWTALAGQTYNEQFF. For the CDR3, the DNA is TGTGCCAGCAGTTTATGGACAGCACTAGCGGGACAAACCTACAATGAGCAGTTCTTC.